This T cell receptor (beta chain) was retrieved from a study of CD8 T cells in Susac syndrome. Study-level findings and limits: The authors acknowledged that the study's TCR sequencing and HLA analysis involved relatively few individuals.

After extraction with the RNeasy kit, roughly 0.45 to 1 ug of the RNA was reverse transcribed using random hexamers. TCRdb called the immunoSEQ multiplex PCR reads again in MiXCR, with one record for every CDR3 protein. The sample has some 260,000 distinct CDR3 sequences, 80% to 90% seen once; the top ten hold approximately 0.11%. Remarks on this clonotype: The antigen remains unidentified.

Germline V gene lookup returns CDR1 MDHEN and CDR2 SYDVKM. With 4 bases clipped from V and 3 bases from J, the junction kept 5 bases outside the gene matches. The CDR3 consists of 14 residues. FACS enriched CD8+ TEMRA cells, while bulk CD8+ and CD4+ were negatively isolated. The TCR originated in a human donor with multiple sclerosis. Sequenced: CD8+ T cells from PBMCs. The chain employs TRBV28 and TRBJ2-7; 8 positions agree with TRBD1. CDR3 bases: TGTGCCAGCAGTTCCCCCGGACAGGGCTACGAGCAGTACTTC. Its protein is CASSSPGQGYEQYF.